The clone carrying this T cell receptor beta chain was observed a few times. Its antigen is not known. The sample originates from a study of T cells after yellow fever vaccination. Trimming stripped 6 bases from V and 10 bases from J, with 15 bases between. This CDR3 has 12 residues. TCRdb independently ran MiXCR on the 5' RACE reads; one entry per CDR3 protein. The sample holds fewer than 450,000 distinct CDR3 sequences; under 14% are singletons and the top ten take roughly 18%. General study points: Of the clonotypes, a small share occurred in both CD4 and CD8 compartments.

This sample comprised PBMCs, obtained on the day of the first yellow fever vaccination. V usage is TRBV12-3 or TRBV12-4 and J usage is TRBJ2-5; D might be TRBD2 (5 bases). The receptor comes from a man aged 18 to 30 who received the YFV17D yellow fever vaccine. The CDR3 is CASSHPSGIQYF. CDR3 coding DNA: TGTGCCAGCAGCCACCCCTCCGGGATCCAGTACTTC.